The 3 T cell receptor beta chains below were found in one sample sequenced in a study of identical twins. TCRdb itself ran the 5' RACE reads through MiXCR, one entry per CDR3 protein. The table lists 640,000 or so distinct CDR3 sequences, approximately 6.1% of them singletons. Sample: naive T cells sorted from blood. The receptors originated from a man in his late teens or twenties in good health.

This clonotype was detected many times. V is TRBV29-1 and J is TRBJ2-1, with a tentative D call TRBD2 (6 bases). Germline-derived CDR1 and CDR2 are SQVTM and ANQGSEA. The CDR3 runs to 10 residues. V lost 4 bases and J 16 bases, leaving 14 bases between the germline ends. The CDR3: CSVVAGFEFF. The CDR3 bases are TGCAGCGTTGTTGCGGGGTTCGAATTCTTC.

This clonotype has more than one count but fewer than ten. The chain links TRBV30 to TRBJ1-2; the D is unclear. CDR1 GTSNPN and CDR2 SVGIG come from the germline V gene (reference sequence). Trimming removed 1 base at V and 2 bases at J, with 8 bases between. The CDR3 loop spans 13 amino acids. The CDR3 protein is CAWSANSNYGYTF. The CDR3 DNA reads TGTGCCTGGAGTGCCAACAGCAACTATGGCTACACCTTC. Variable domain in full (rest from reference TRBV30 and TRBJ1-2): SQTIHQWPATLVQPVGSPLSLECTVEGTSNPNLYWYRQAAGRGLQLLFYSVGIGQISSEVPQNLSASRPQDRQFILSSKKLLLSDSGFYLCAWSANSNYGYTFGSGTRLTVV.

This clonotype was seen a handful of times. The chain combines TRBV11-2 with TRBJ2-1; D remains unclear. The germline CDR1 and CDR2 sequences are SGHAT and FQNNGV. The V end lost 1 base, the J end lost 8 bases, and 15 bases lay between the germline ends. The CDR3 sequence is 15 residues long. The CDR3 loop reads CASSLVRHLGYEQFF. DNA of the CDR3: TGTGCCAGCAGCTTAGTTCGGCACTTGGGCTATGAGCAGTTCTTC.